The rows below give T cell receptor beta chains drawn from one sample of a study of CD8 T cells in Susac syndrome. TCRdb recomputed calls from the immunoSEQ multiplex PCR reads with MiXCR, one row per CDR3 protein. The repertoire consists of around 160,000 distinct CDR3 sequences, with 94% occurring once and the leading ten covering 0.08% to 0.095%. Input material: CD4+ T cells from PBMCs. The origin of the receptors is a human donor with multiple sclerosis. The CDR3 runs from the conserved cysteine through the conserved F or W. The D gene is left open where the match is weak. Only some rows state a clone size, as once, few, many or a class for expanded clones.

j_gene: TRBJ1-1
v_gene: TRBV11-1
abundance: -
d_gene: TRBD1
CDR3nt: TGTGCCAGCACTCGGGACAGATTCATGAACACTGAAGCTTTCTTT
CDR3aa: CASTRDRFMNTEAFF

j_gene: TRBJ2-7
v_gene: TRBV6-5
abundance: -
d_gene: -
CDR3nt: TGTGCCACGAAGGCCCCCCGGGACGGCTCCTACGAGCAGTACTTC
CDR3aa: CATKAPRDGSYEQYF

j_gene: TRBJ2-4
v_gene: TRBV10-3
abundance: -
d_gene: -
CDR3nt: TGTGCCATCAGTGAGCCCGGGACTATTCAGTACTTC
CDR3aa: CAISEPGTIQYF

j_gene: TRBJ1-4
v_gene: TRBV4-1
abundance: -
d_gene: -
CDR3nt: TGCGCCAGCAGCCAAGCGCAGGGGTCTGATATCGGAACTAATGAAAAACTGTTTTTT
CDR3aa: CASSQAQGSDIGTNEKLFF

j_gene: TRBJ1-1
v_gene: TRBV20-1
abundance: -
d_gene: TRBD1
CDR3nt: TGCAGTGCCAACAGGGGAGGAACTGAAGTTTTCTTT
CDR3aa: CSANRGGTEVFF

j_gene: TRBJ2-2
v_gene: TRBV6-2/TRBV6-3
abundance: -
d_gene: -
CDR3nt: TGTGCCAGCAGTTACCTCCCCGCCGGGGAGCTGTTTTTT
CDR3aa: CASSYLPAGELFF

j_gene: TRBJ1-2
v_gene: TRBV3-1
abundance: -
d_gene: -
CDR3nt: TGTGCCAGCAGCCAAGCACAGACTCCAAGTGGCTACACCTTC
CDR3aa: CASSQAQTPSGYTF

j_gene: TRBJ1-5
v_gene: TRBV6-2/TRBV6-3
abundance: -
d_gene: -
CDR3nt: TGTGCCAGCAAACCAGACAGAGAGAGCAATCAGCCCCAGCATTTT
CDR3aa: CASKPDRESNQPQHF

j_gene: TRBJ2-7
v_gene: TRBV27
abundance: -
d_gene: TRBD2
CDR3nt: TGTGCCAGCAGTCCTAGGTCCGGGACTAGCGTGTCCTACGAGCAGTACTTC
CDR3aa: CASSPRSGTSVSYEQYF

j_gene: TRBJ2-3
v_gene: TRBV30
abundance: -
d_gene: -
CDR3nt: TGTGCCTGGAAGGAATATCGTACGGGTTTCAGCGATACGCAGTATTTT
CDR3aa: CAWKEYRTGFSDTQYF

j_gene: TRBJ2-1
v_gene: TRBV30
abundance: -
d_gene: -
CDR3nt: TGTGCCTGGGGGTTAGGGGGTTTTCTTTCCTTC
CDR3aa: CAWGLGGFLSF

j_gene: TRBJ2-1
v_gene: TRBV5-8
abundance: -
d_gene: -
CDR3nt: TGTGCCAGTACGCCGGGGCAGATCAATGAGCAGTTCTTC
CDR3aa: CASTPGQINEQFF

j_gene: TRBJ2-1
v_gene: TRBV30
abundance: -
d_gene: -
CDR3nt: TGTGCCTGGAGTAGGCTAGCTCCCAATGAGCAGTTCTTC
CDR3aa: CAWSRLAPNEQFF

j_gene: TRBJ2-5
v_gene: TRBV29-1
abundance: -
d_gene: -
CDR3nt: TGCAGCGTTGATAACGGGAGAGGGGAGACCCAGTACTTC
CDR3aa: CSVDNGRGETQYF

j_gene: TRBJ2-7
v_gene: TRBV2
abundance: -
d_gene: -
CDR3nt: TGTGCCAGCCCACCCCAGGGGTCCTCCTACGAGCAGTACTTC
CDR3aa: CASPPQGSSYEQYF

j_gene: TRBJ2-2
v_gene: TRBV15
abundance: -
d_gene: TRBD1
CDR3nt: TGTGCCACCAGCAGAGGGGAGACAGGGTCCCCCGGGGAGCTGTTTTTT
CDR3aa: CATSRGETGSPGELFF

j_gene: TRBJ1-2
v_gene: TRBV7-9
abundance: -
d_gene: -
CDR3nt: TGTGCCAGCAGCTCCGGATCCGCAGGCCGGAGTTATGGCTACACCTTC
CDR3aa: CASSSGSAGRSYGYTF

j_gene: TRBJ2-1
v_gene: TRBV25-1
abundance: -
d_gene: TRBD2
CDR3nt: TGTGCCAGCAGTGAATATAGAGGGACTAGCAACGGGGAGCAGTTCTTC
CDR3aa: CASSEYRGTSNGEQFF

j_gene: TRBJ2-3
v_gene: TRBV30
abundance: -
d_gene: TRBD2
CDR3nt: TGTGCCCGGCAGGGAACAGGGGGGACTAGCGGGCTCACAGATACGCAGTATTTT
CDR3aa: CARQGTGGTSGLTDTQYF

j_gene: TRBJ2-7
v_gene: TRBV30
abundance: -
d_gene: TRBD1
CDR3nt: TGTGCCTGGAGTGGACAGGGTCTACGGGAGCAGTACTTC
CDR3aa: CAWSGQGLREQYF

j_gene: TRBJ2-3
v_gene: TRBV24-1
abundance: once
d_gene: TRBD1
CDR3nt: TGTGCCACCAGTGACCCACAGGGGACAGATACGCAGTATTTT
CDR3aa: CATSDPQGTDTQYF

j_gene: TRBJ2-7
v_gene: TRBV28
abundance: -
d_gene: TRBD1
CDR3nt: TGTGCCAGCAGCTCCGGGACAGCCTTTTCCTACGAGCAGTACTTC
CDR3aa: CASSSGTAFSYEQYF

j_gene: TRBJ2-3
v_gene: TRBV15
abundance: -
d_gene: -
CDR3nt: TGTGCCACCAGCAGAGATGGATCTAGCGAGAGCGCAGATACGCAGTATTTT
CDR3aa: CATSRDGSSESADTQYF

j_gene: TRBJ2-6
v_gene: TRBV4-3
abundance: -
d_gene: -
CDR3nt: TGCGCCAGCAGCCAAGAGTCTGGGGCCAACGTCCTGACTTTC
CDR3aa: CASSQESGANVLTF

j_gene: TRBJ2-1
v_gene: TRBV4-3
abundance: -
d_gene: -
CDR3nt: TGCGCCAGCAGCCAGTATAATAGACTAGGCTCCTTGAGCGATGAGCAGTTCTTC
CDR3aa: CASSQYNRLGSLSDEQFF

j_gene: TRBJ2-3
v_gene: TRBV7-8
abundance: -
d_gene: TRBD2
CDR3nt: TGTGCCAGCACCGTTATAGAGCGGGAGAGCACAGATACGCAGTATTTT
CDR3aa: CASTVIERESTDTQYF

j_gene: TRBJ1-6
v_gene: TRBV18
abundance: -
d_gene: -
CDR3nt: TGTGCCAGCTCACCACCGACAAGGTTGATCTCACCCCTCCACTTT
CDR3aa: CASSPPTRLISPLHF

j_gene: TRBJ2-3
v_gene: TRBV11-2
abundance: -
d_gene: TRBD2
CDR3nt: TGTGCCAGCAGCTTACTAGCGGGCCGGGATACGCAGTATTTT
CDR3aa: CASSLLAGRDTQYF

j_gene: TRBJ1-5
v_gene: TRBV13
abundance: -
d_gene: -
CDR3nt: TGTGCCAGCAGCTTAGGCGGAAAGGGTCGTAGGGATCAGCCCCAGCATTTT
CDR3aa: CASSLGGKGRRDQPQHF

j_gene: TRBJ1-4
v_gene: TRBV7-9
abundance: -
d_gene: -
CDR3nt: TGTGCCAGCACACCAGGTGAAAAACTGTTTTTT
CDR3aa: CASTPGEKLFF

j_gene: TRBJ1-5
v_gene: TRBV6-5
abundance: -
d_gene: -
CDR3nt: TGTGCCAGCAGTTACTCTGTGGGGGGCCATCAGCCCCAGCATTTT
CDR3aa: CASSYSVGGHQPQHF

j_gene: TRBJ1-4
v_gene: TRBV25-1
abundance: -
d_gene: -
CDR3nt: TGTGCCAGCAGTGACTTCACAGGAGGGGGGGAAAAACTGTTTTTT
CDR3aa: CASSDFTGGGEKLFF

j_gene: TRBJ1-1
v_gene: TRBV18
abundance: -
d_gene: TRBD1
CDR3nt: TGTGCCAGCTCCTCCCAGCGGACAGGGAGCGACGTTCGTGCTGAAGCTTTCTTT
CDR3aa: CASSSQRTGSDVRAEAFF

j_gene: TRBJ1-2
v_gene: TRBV9
abundance: once
d_gene: -
CDR3nt: TGTGCCAGCAGCGTAGCCCTCGGGCCACGGGTTAACTATGGCTACACCTTC
CDR3aa: CASSVALGPRVNYGYTF

j_gene: TRBJ2-1
v_gene: TRBV30
abundance: -
d_gene: -
CDR3nt: TGTGCCTGGAGCCAGAAGACAGTCTACAATGAGCAGTTCTTC
CDR3aa: CAWSQKTVYNEQFF

j_gene: TRBJ2-3
v_gene: TRBV14
abundance: -
d_gene: -
CDR3nt: TGTGCCAGCAGCCAACGCGGAGACCCCACAGATACGCAGTATTTT
CDR3aa: CASSQRGDPTDTQYF

j_gene: TRBJ2-3
v_gene: TRBV30
abundance: -
d_gene: -
CDR3nt: TGTGCCTGGAGCCTTAACACAGATACGCAGTATTTT
CDR3aa: CAWSLNTDTQYF

j_gene: TRBJ2-3
v_gene: TRBV20-1
abundance: -
d_gene: -
CDR3nt: TGCAGTGCTAGCCGGACAGCCTTATCCGGAGATACGCAGTATTTT
CDR3aa: CSASRTALSGDTQYF

j_gene: TRBJ2-6
v_gene: TRBV12-3/TRBV12-4
abundance: -
d_gene: TRBD1
CDR3nt: TGTGCCAGCAGTACGGGACAGGGGGCGCAATCTGGGGCCAACGTCCTGACTTTC
CDR3aa: CASSTGQGAQSGANVLTF

j_gene: TRBJ2-1
v_gene: TRBV30
abundance: -
d_gene: -
CDR3nt: TGTGCCTGGAACGTAGCGCTGAGCTCCTACAATGAGCAGTTCTTC
CDR3aa: CAWNVALSSYNEQFF

j_gene: TRBJ2-3
v_gene: TRBV5-1
abundance: -
d_gene: -
CDR3nt: TGCGCCAGCAGCTTCAGAGACACAGATACGCAGTATTTT
CDR3aa: CASSFRDTDTQYF

j_gene: TRBJ1-3
v_gene: TRBV7-9
abundance: -
d_gene: -
CDR3nt: TGTGCCAGCAGCTTAGTGGGGTCCGGAAACACCATATATTTT
CDR3aa: CASSLVGSGNTIYF

j_gene: TRBJ2-3
v_gene: TRBV7-9
abundance: -
d_gene: -
CDR3nt: TGTGCCAGCAGCCGGACAGCTACCACAGATACGCAGTATTTT
CDR3aa: CASSRTATTDTQYF

j_gene: TRBJ2-3
v_gene: TRBV5-1
abundance: -
d_gene: -
CDR3nt: TGCGCCAGCAGCCGGGAGACCCGCACAGATACGCAGTATTTT
CDR3aa: CASSRETRTDTQYF

j_gene: TRBJ1-5
v_gene: TRBV27
abundance: -
d_gene: TRBD1
CDR3nt: TGTGCCAGCAGCCTGCGTTGGGATGAGACAGGGGGCCCATATAGCAATCAGCCCCAGCATTTT
CDR3aa: CASSLRWDETGGPYSNQPQHF

j_gene: TRBJ1-1
v_gene: TRBV30
abundance: -
d_gene: TRBD1
CDR3nt: TGTGCCCGAGTAACGATACAGGGGATGAACACTGAAGCTTTCTTT
CDR3aa: CARVTIQGMNTEAFF

j_gene: TRBJ1-1
v_gene: TRBV5-4
abundance: -
d_gene: TRBD1
CDR3nt: TGTGCCAGCAGCGGCGCGGGACAGATGAACACTGAAGCTTTCTTT
CDR3aa: CASSGAGQMNTEAFF

j_gene: TRBJ2-1
v_gene: TRBV18
abundance: -
d_gene: -
CDR3nt: TGTGCCAGCTCACCACCGCAGAAGCTGTCCAATGAGCAGTTCTTC
CDR3aa: CASSPPQKLSNEQFF

j_gene: TRBJ2-2
v_gene: TRBV2
abundance: -
d_gene: TRBD2
CDR3nt: TGTGCCACTGGGCCACCTAGCGGCACCGGGGAGCTGTTTTTT
CDR3aa: CATGPPSGTGELFF

j_gene: TRBJ2-7
v_gene: TRBV5-1
abundance: -
d_gene: -
CDR3nt: TGCGCCAGCAGCTTACAGGTTAATAACGAGCAGTACTTC
CDR3aa: CASSLQVNNEQYF

j_gene: TRBJ1-4
v_gene: TRBV5-4
abundance: -
d_gene: -
CDR3nt: TGTGCCAGCAGCCGATCAAGGGGACAATCTAATGAAAAACTGTTTTTT
CDR3aa: CASSRSRGQSNEKLFF

j_gene: TRBJ1-5
v_gene: TRBV18
abundance: -
d_gene: -
CDR3nt: TGTGCCAGCTCCCCCGGATCACGCAATCAGCCCCAGCATTTT
CDR3aa: CASSPGSRNQPQHF

j_gene: TRBJ1-5
v_gene: TRBV2
abundance: -
d_gene: -
CDR3nt: TGTGCCAGCAGTGATTACGGCAATCAGCCCCAGCATTTT
CDR3aa: CASSDYGNQPQHF

j_gene: TRBJ2-7
v_gene: TRBV2
abundance: -
d_gene: TRBD2
CDR3nt: TGTGCCAGCAGTGGTCTAGCGGGAGAAAGGCAGTACTTC
CDR3aa: CASSGLAGERQYF

j_gene: TRBJ1-1
v_gene: TRBV7-9
abundance: -
d_gene: -
CDR3nt: TGTGCCAGCAGCACTATCGGGGGCGACACTGAAGCTTTCTTT
CDR3aa: CASSTIGGDTEAFF

j_gene: TRBJ1-2
v_gene: TRBV6-6
abundance: -
d_gene: -
CDR3nt: TGTGCCAGCAGTTACGGTAAATCACTAGCAGGCTACACCTTC
CDR3aa: CASSYGKSLAGYTF

j_gene: TRBJ2-1
v_gene: TRBV6-6
abundance: -
d_gene: TRBD1
CDR3nt: TGTGCCAGCAGTTACCTTCGGGACAGCCACAATGAGCAGTTCTTC
CDR3aa: CASSYLRDSHNEQFF

j_gene: TRBJ1-5
v_gene: TRBV5-1
abundance: -
d_gene: -
CDR3nt: TGCGCCAGCAGGGAAAATAGCAATCAGCCCCAGCATTTT
CDR3aa: CASRENSNQPQHF

j_gene: TRBJ2-3
v_gene: TRBV6-2/TRBV6-3
abundance: -
d_gene: -
CDR3nt: TGTGCCAGCAGAGACGGGGTGGGGGATACGCAGTATTTT
CDR3aa: CASRDGVGDTQYF